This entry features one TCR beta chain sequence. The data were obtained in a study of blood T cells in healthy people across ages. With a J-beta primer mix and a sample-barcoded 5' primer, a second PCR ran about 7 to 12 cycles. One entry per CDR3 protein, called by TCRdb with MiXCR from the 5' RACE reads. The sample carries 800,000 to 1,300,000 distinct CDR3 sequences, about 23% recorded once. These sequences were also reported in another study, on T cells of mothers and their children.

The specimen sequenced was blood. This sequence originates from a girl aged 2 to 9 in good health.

CDR3 DNA: TGTGCCAGCTCAGCGGGACAGGAAAACATTCAGTACTTC. Amino acid sequence: CASSAGQENIQYF. The chain employs TRBV18 and TRBJ2-4; 8 positions match TRBD1. Germline assignment: CDR1 KGHSH and CDR2 LQKENI. The V segment lost 5 bases and the J segment 5 bases; nucleotides outside the gene matches: 2. CDR3 length equals 13 residues.